A single sample is the source of the 9 T cell receptor beta chains below, sequenced in a study of T cell responses to AZD1222 COVID-19 vaccine. TCRdb's table, derived via immunoSEQ multiplex PCR, lists solely in-frame clones and lacks some. The profile covers more than 95,000 clones, with 80% to 90% appearing a single time and around 9% taken by the ten largest. The sample here was peripheral blood, taken on day 0 of AZD1222 vaccination. These receptors all stem from an adult in good health.

V and J are TRBV11-2 and TRBJ2-7; D is tentatively TRBD1 or TRBD2 (5 bases each). This CDR3 has 16 residues. Germline V gene sequence: CDR1 SGHAT, CDR2 FQNNGV. V was shortened by 5 bases and J by 1 base, with 18 bases between the two germline ends. The CDR3 DNA reads as TGTGCCAGCAGCCCCAGAGAAGGGGCGGGTTCCTACGAGCAGTACTTC. It translates to CASSPREGAGSYEQYF.

The rearrangement links TRBV11-2 to TRBJ1-2; a possible D gene is TRBD1 (6 bases). Germline loops: CDR1 SGHAT, CDR2 FQNNGV. V gave up 0 bases and J gave up 4 bases, with 12 bases separating them. The CDR3 is 15 residues long. CDR3 protein: CASSLDYFRGYGYTF. For the CDR3, the DNA is TGTGCCAGCAGCTTAGATTATTTCAGGGGCTATGGCTACACCTTC.

V usage is TRBV7-2 and J usage is TRBJ2-7, with 9 bases identical to TRBD2. J was trimmed by 1 base and V by 9 bases; bases with no gene match: 7. This CDR3 comprises 14 residues. CDR1 is SGHTA, CDR2 FQGNSA, per germline. CDR3 residues: CASIERGVSYEQYF. DNA for the CDR3: TGTGCCAGTATCGAGCGGGGGGTTTCCTACGAGCAGTACTTC.

This sequence joins TRBV7-2 and TRBJ1-1; D not certain. The germline V and J ends were trimmed by 2 bases and 1 base, with 8 bases remaining between them. This CDR3 region has 14 residues. Germline V CDR1 and CDR2: SGHTA, FQGNSA. CDR3 sequence: CASSLTLRNTEAFF. The CDR3 DNA sequence: TGTGCCAGCAGCTTAACTCTTCGGAACACTGAAGCTTTCTTT.

The chain is built from TRBV5-1 and TRBJ2-5; 13 nucleotides match TRBD2. The V and J ends lost 5 bases and 5 bases, in that order; junction bases with no gene match: 6. There are 15 residues in the CDR3. CDR1 is SGHRS and CDR2 is YFSETQ in the germline V gene. The CDR3 nucleotides are TGCGCCAGCAGACTAGCGGGGGGGATCTTCGAGACCCAGTACTTC. As protein: CASRLAGGIFETQYF. Supplemented by reference TRBV5-1 and TRBJ2-5, the full variable domain reads KAGVTQTPRYLIKTRGQQVTLSCSPISGHRSVSWYQQTPGQGLQFLFEYFSETQRNKGNFPGRFSGRQFSNSRSEMNVSTLELGDSALYLCASRLAGGIFETQYFGPGTRLLVL.

This rearrangement joins TRBV5-1 to TRBJ2-1; D possibly corresponds to TRBD2 (5 bases). Trimming took 3 bases from V and 4 from J, leaving 14 bases between them. Germline V gene lookup returns CDR1 SGHRS and CDR2 YFSETQ. This CDR3 has 15 amino acids. CDR3 loop: CASSSLPGLYNEQFF. The DNA of the CDR3 is TGCGCCAGCAGCTCTCTCCCCGGACTTTACAATGAGCAGTTCTTC. The entire variable domain, with the rest obtained from reference TRBV5-1 and TRBJ2-1, is as follows: KAGVTQTPRYLIKTRGQQVTLSCSPISGHRSVSWYQQTPGQGLQFLFEYFSETQRNKGNFPGRFSGRQFSNSRSEMNVSTLELGDSALYLCASSSLPGLYNEQFFGPGTRLTVL.

This clone was found a few times. The genes are TRBV2 and TRBJ1-2, with D perhaps TRBD1 (5 bases). In germline, CDR1 is SNHLY, CDR2 FYNNEI. The CDR3 has 13 amino acids. The V and J ends lost 8 bases and 8 bases respectively, with 18 bases between them. Here the CDR3 reads CASGESGTRGYTF. The CDR3 DNA sequence: TGTGCCAGCGGAGAATCCGGGACGAGGGGCTACACCTTC.

This clone was seen only once. The rearrangement uses TRBV7-9 and TRBJ1-4; no clear D. This CDR3 comprises 14 residues. The V gene's germline CDR1 is SEHNR and CDR2 FQNEAQ (reference sequence). The ends were cut back, 2 bases at V and 8 bases at J, with 12 bases in the middle. The CDR3 spells CASSLWGIREKLFF. CDR3 coding DNA: TGTGCCAGCAGCTTATGGGGTATTCGGGAAAAACTGTTTTTT.

This chain joins TRBV27 and TRBJ2-7; D possibly corresponds to TRBD2 (5 bases). V lost 6 bases to trimming and J lost 5 bases, with 11 bases between them. CDR1 MNHEY and CDR2 SMNVEV come from the germline V gene (reference sequence). CDR3 length: 12 residues. The CDR3: CASSRGRNEQYF. The CDR3 nucleotides are TGTGCCAGCAGCCGGGGTCGAAACGAGCAGTACTTC.